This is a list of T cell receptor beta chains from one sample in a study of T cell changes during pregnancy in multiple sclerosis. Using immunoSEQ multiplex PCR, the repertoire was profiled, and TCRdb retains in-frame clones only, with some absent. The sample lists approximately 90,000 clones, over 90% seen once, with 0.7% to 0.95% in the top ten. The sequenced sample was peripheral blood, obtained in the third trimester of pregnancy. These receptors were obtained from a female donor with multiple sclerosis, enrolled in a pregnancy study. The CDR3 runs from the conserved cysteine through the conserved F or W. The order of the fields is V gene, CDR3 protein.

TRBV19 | CASSPGTSGYEQYF
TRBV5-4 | CASSATIQGAYEQYF
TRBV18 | CASSPRRESSYEQYF
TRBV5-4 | CASGFDQRASYEQYF
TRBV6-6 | CASHSGERYEQYF
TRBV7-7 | CASSRGVSGRGETQYF
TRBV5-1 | CASSLARLAALPESYNEQFF
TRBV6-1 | CASSVAQSDRDEVYSNQPQHF
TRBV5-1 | CASSPGTVITYGYTF
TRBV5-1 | CASSMGQAYGYTF
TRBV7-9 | CASSLKLNEKLFF
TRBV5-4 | CASSSGLNTDTQYF
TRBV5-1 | CASSPTGAVHEQYF
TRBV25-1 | CASSETPWGEYYGYTF
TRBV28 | CASSLYGQGLEDGYTF
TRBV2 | CASSGEDDTQYF
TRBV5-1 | CAGRRGSTDTQYF
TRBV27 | CASSLSGSSYNEQFF
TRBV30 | CAGQDRNTEAFF
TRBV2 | CASTGQANQPQHF
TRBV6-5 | CASRWGQMSYNEQFF
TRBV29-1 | CSATDSSHNEQFF
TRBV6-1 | CASSDVAGDTGELFF
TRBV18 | CASRPTGGGNEQFF
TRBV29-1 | CSVEDGVWTGGFNEQFF
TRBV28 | CASSPPGLAGANNEQFF
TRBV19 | CASSIGSPPSSYEQYF
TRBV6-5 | CASRRTGAEAFF
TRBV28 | CASSLGGDPSYGYTF
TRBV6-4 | CASSLAGDANTGELFF
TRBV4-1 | CASSPAGSGRNTGELFF
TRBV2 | CASMPFLADSSYEQYF
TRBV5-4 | CASSLGRNTGELFF
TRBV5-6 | CASSLGRGTEAFF
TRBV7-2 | CASSTRTGGTEAFF
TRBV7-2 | CASSSGDRGHFTKNIQYF
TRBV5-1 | CASSLVAPGYEQYF
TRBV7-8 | CASSPKRGQGAGSGANVLTF
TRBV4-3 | CASSQDAAGPDNTEAFF
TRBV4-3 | CASSPGATNEKLFF
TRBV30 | CAWSGDSRVANVLTF
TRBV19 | CASSIRLGQSQPQHF
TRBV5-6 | CASSQGPGRAGELFF
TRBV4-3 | CASSQEITICTDTQYF
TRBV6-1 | CASPSPGQPLVQYF
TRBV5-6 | CASSSQGYSNQPQHF
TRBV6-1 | CASRVTGGTEAFF
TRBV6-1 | CASMHGYNEQFF
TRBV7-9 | CASSLEPDNRQYF